The 30 T cell receptor beta chains reported below all come from one sample, sequenced in a study of cytomegalovirus exposure and HLA in healthy donors. PCR amplification relied on 60 Vbeta primers (plus 13 Jbeta primers). Sequencing was performed with immunoSEQ multiplex PCR; in TCRdb, only in-frame clones are kept and a portion is missing. The sample has some 110,000 clones, roughly 70% seen once. The specimen was PBMCs. The receptors were sampled from a man between 35 and 55 years old in good health and CMV-seronegative.

In its sample, this clone was seen a few times. This sequence joins TRBV4-1 and TRBJ1-2, with D unresolved. CDR1 MGHRA and CDR2 YSYEKL come from the germline V gene. The CDR3 length is 15 residues. V dropped 0 bases and J dropped 7 bases, with 15 bases sitting between them. The CDR3 bases are TGCGCCAGCAGCCAAGAAGCGGGAAGGACGGGTGGCTACACCTTC. Translated: CASSQEAGRTGGYTF.

This chain connects TRBV10-3 to TRBJ1-1, with no clear D. The CDR3 covers 13 residues. Trimming took off 5 bases at V and 0 bases at J, with 7 bases between the two ends. Germline V gene lookup returns CDR1 ENHRY and CDR2 SYGVKD. The CDR3 sequence is CAISNDMNTEAFF. DNA of the CDR3: TGTGCCATCAGTAACGACATGAACACTGAAGCTTTCTTT.

This clone was recorded a few times. The chain combines TRBV7-8 with TRBJ2-7; 7 positions agree with TRBD1. The CDR3 is 14 amino acids. Germline CDR1 and CDR2: SGHVS and FQNEAQ. The trim removed 4 bases at V and 4 bases at J, leaving 7 bases unmatched. The CDR3 region is CASSSQTGKYEQYF. The CDR3 coding sequence is TGTGCCAGCAGCTCGCAGACAGGGAAGTACGAGCAGTACTTC.

This clone was observed a few times. The V and J genes are TRBV15 and TRBJ1-4, with 10 positions matching TRBD1. This CDR3 is 15 amino acids long. Germline V gene data show CDR1 as LNHNV and CDR2 as YYDKDF (reference sequence). With 2 bases clipped from V and 5 bases from J, the junction kept 2 bases outside the gene matches. The CDR3 DNA reads TGTGCCACCAGCAGAAGGGGACAGGGGAATGAAAAACTGTTTTTT. Its translation is CATSRRGQGNEKLFF.

This clone turned up a few times. The V gene is TRBV5-1, the J gene TRBJ1-1; D is undetermined. Germline assignment: CDR1 SGHRS and CDR2 YFSETQ. V lost 2 bases and J lost 6, with 8 bases in between. CDR3 length equals 12 residues. CDR3 region: CASSFGGSEAFF. In nucleotides, the CDR3 is TGCGCCAGCAGCTTTGGAGGGTCTGAAGCTTTCTTT.

This chain uses TRBV11-3 with TRBJ1-3; maybe TRBD1 (5 bases). This CDR3 has 17 amino acids. Germline CDR1 and CDR2: SGHNT and YENEEA. V lost 4 bases to trimming and J lost 0 bases, with 16 bases between them. CDR3 sequence: CASSSEGVGGSGNTIYF. DNA of the CDR3: TGTGCCAGCAGCTCGGAGGGAGTGGGGGGCTCTGGAAACACCATATATTTT. Full variable domain (rest looked up from reference TRBV11-3 and TRBJ1-3): EAGVVQSPRYKIIEKKQPVAFWCNPISGHNTLYWYLQNLGQGPELLIRYENEEAVDDSQLPKDRFSAERLKGVDSTLKIQPAELGDSAVYLCASSSEGVGGSGNTIYFGEGSWLTVV.

The chain has TRBV2 and TRBJ2-7; the match to TRBD1 covers 10 bases. The CDR3 has 14 residues. Germline CDR1 reads SNHLY; CDR2 reads FYNNEI. The V gene end was trimmed by 6 bases and the J gene end by 2 bases; junction bases not matched to a gene: 4. CDR3 sequence reads: CASRPGQGTYEQYF. The CDR3 DNA sequence: TGTGCCAGCAGACCGGGACAGGGGACCTACGAGCAGTACTTC.

The chain couples TRBV19 to TRBJ2-1, with TRBD1 identical over 10 bases. Trimming cost V 3 bases and J 7 bases; bases outside gene matches: 3. Per germline, CDR1 LNHDA and CDR2 SQIVND (reference sequence). The CDR3 extends over 14 amino acids. DNA for the CDR3: TGTGCCAGTAGTATCGGGGACAGGGGAAATGAGCAGTTCTTC. The encoded protein is CASSIGDRGNEQFF. Filled out from reference TRBV19 and TRBJ2-1, the complete variable domain reads DGGITQSPKYLFRKEGQNVTLSCEQNLNHDAMYWYRQDPGQGLRLIYYSQIVNDFQKGDIAEGYSVSREKKESFPLTVTSAQKNPTAFYLCASSIGDRGNEQFFGPGTRLTVL.

V is TRBV18 and J is TRBJ1-3; a possible D gene is TRBD1 (5 bases). CDR3 length equals 15 residues. Trimming left V 7 bases short and J 0 bases short, with 13 bases between. Germline V gives CDR1 KGHSH, CDR2 LQKENI. CDR3 loop: CASYTTEHSGNTIYF. In DNA, the CDR3 is TGTGCCAGCTACACGACAGAACACTCTGGAAACACCATATATTTT.

This clone was seen just once. The chain has TRBV7-2 and TRBJ2-1; D not resolved. Germline V gives CDR1 SGHTA, CDR2 FQGNSA. The V and J ends lost 4 bases and 6 bases respectively, with 10 bases between them. This CDR3 is 13 amino acids long. The CDR3 is CASSSRTGNEQFF. CDR3 nucleotide sequence: TGTGCCAGCAGCTCCCGAACCGGCAATGAGCAGTTCTTC. Filled out from reference TRBV7-2 and TRBJ2-1, the complete variable domain reads GAGVSQSPSNKVTEKGKDVELRCDPISGHTALYWYRQSLGQGLEFLIYFQGNSAPDKSGLPSDRFSAERTGGSVSTLTIQRTQQEDSAVYLCASSSRTGNEQFFGPGTRLTVL.

This clone was counted a few times. V and J are TRBV5-8 and TRBJ1-6, with D tentatively TRBD1 (6 bases). Germline assignment: CDR1 SGHTS and CDR2 YDEGEE. The CDR3 has 14 amino acids. V was shortened by 4 bases and J by 6 bases, with 11 bases between the two germline ends. The CDR3 region is CASSQDRRNSPLHF. DNA of the CDR3: TGTGCCAGCAGCCAAGACAGGCGTAATTCACCCCTCCACTTT.

This clone occurred once. The chain recombines TRBV7-8 with TRBJ2-7; 8 bases fit TRBD2. Germline CDR1 is SGHVS and CDR2 is FQNEAQ. Losses at the gene ends were 10 bases for V and 5 bases for J; bases not matched to a gene: 4. The CDR3 length is 11 residues. CDR3 sequence reads: CAIGGVHEQYF. CDR3 DNA sequence: TGTGCCATCGGGGGGGTCCACGAGCAGTACTTC.

The chain combines TRBV7-8 with TRBJ1-5, with D maybe TRBD1 (5 bases). Germline assignment: CDR1 SGHVS and CDR2 FQNEAQ. V lost 5 bases and J lost 0, with 8 bases in between. CDR3 length: 14 residues. The CDR3 reads CASSLQVSNQPQHF. DNA of the CDR3: TGTGCCAGCAGCCTACAGGTTAGCAATCAGCCCCAGCATTTT.

CDR3 DNA sequence: TGTGCCAGTCAGTTATCCTACGAGCAGTACTTC. The encoded protein is CASQLSYEQYF. The V gene is TRBV7-2, the J gene TRBJ2-7, with D uncertain. Deletions cut 9 bases from V and 1 base from J, with 7 bases between. This CDR3 region has 11 residues. From germline, CDR1 is SGHTA and CDR2 FQGNSA.

The chain links TRBV5-6 to TRBJ2-3; D remains ambiguous. Trimming took 4 bases from V and 6 from J, leaving 21 bases between them. The length of the CDR3 is 16 residues. CDR1 is SGHDT, CDR2 YYEEEE, per germline. The CDR3 DNA reads as TGTGCCAGCAGCCCCCTATCCCCCCTCCACGGGGATACGCAGTATTTT. It is translated as CASSPLSPLHGDTQYF.

This sequence joins TRBV19 and TRBJ1-2, with D possibly being TRBD1 (6 bases). The CDR3 loop spans 15 amino acids. Germline CDR1 reads LNHDA; CDR2 reads SQIVND (reference sequence). Trimming took off 4 bases at V and 4 bases at J, with 16 bases between the two ends. The CDR3 DNA is TGTGCCAGTAGTAACCCAAGACAGGCTACCTATGGCTACACCTTC. Protein product: CASSNPRQATYGYTF.

V usage is TRBV29-1 and J usage is TRBJ2-7; D may be TRBD1 (6 bases). The germline V gene encodes CDR1 SQVTM and CDR2 ANQGSEA. With 3 bases removed from V and 1 base from J, the gap between germline ends came to 10 bases. The CDR3 runs to 13 residues. CDR3 DNA: TGCAGCGTTGACAGGCAGGGGTCCTACGAGCAGTACTTC. Its translation is CSVDRQGSYEQYF.

This clone was found once. This chain connects TRBV28 to TRBJ2-3, with 8 bases matching TRBD2. CDR3 size: 18 residues. Trimming removed 1 base from V and 2 bases from J; junction bases left unmatched: 11. Germline loops: CDR1 MDHEN, CDR2 SYDVKM. Here the CDR3 DNA reads TGTGCCAGCAGTTTATCGTTAGGAGCGGGGGCCTCCACAGATACGCAGTATTTT. The encoded protein is CASSLSLGAGASTDTQYF.

On this clone itself: The junction does not match germline at one end; this may be a read error. The rearrangement links TRBV7-3 to TRBJ1-1; D not certain. The CDR3 sequence is 15 residues long. Germline V gene lookup returns CDR1 SGHTA and CDR2 FQGTGA. The CDR3 is CASSLTAPPGAEAFF. The CDR3 DNA reads as TGTGCCAGCAGCCTAACGGCCCCCCCCGGGGCTGAAGCTTTCTTT.

This clone was detected only a few times. The chain uses TRBV7-2 and TRBJ2-3; 7 bases match TRBD2. Unmatched junction bases numbered 8, after V lost 3 bases and J lost 2 bases. Germline V gene data show CDR1 as SGHTA and CDR2 as FQGNSA. This CDR3 is built from 16 residues. The CDR3 protein is CASSFVSGRVTDTQYF. CDR3 nucleotides: TGTGCCAGCAGCTTCGTTAGTGGGAGGGTCACAGATACGCAGTATTTT. Full variable domain (outside the CDR3, taken from reference TRBV7-2 and TRBJ2-3): GAGVSQSPSNKVTEKGKDVELRCDPISGHTALYWYRQSLGQGLEFLIYFQGNSAPDKSGLPSDRFSAERTGGSVSTLTIQRTQQEDSAVYLCASSFVSGRVTDTQYFGPGTRLTVL.

The J gene is TRBJ2-7, the V gene TRBV9; 9 bases match TRBD1. Trimming at V came to 0 bases and at J to 1 base, leaving 5 bases not matched to a gene. The CDR3 is 16 amino acids. CDR1 and CDR2 from the germline V gene are SGDLS and YYNGEE. The DNA of the CDR3 is TGTGCCAGCAGCGTAGACCTGGACAGGGGATCCTACGAGCAGTACTTC. This encodes CASSVDLDRGSYEQYF.

The rearrangement uses TRBV7-9 and TRBJ2-1, with 14 positions matching TRBD2. V lost 5 bases and J lost 7; bases outside the gene matches: 4. Looked up from germline, CDR1 is SEHNR and CDR2 is FQNEAQ (reference sequence). The CDR3 has 15 residues. CDR3 nucleotide sequence: TGTGCCAGCAGCCTTCGACTAGCGGGGGGGAATGAGCAGTTCTTC. This codes for CASSLRLAGGNEQFF. Using reference TRBV7-9 and TRBJ2-1 for the parts outside the CDR3, the full variable domain is DTGVSQNPRHKITKRGQNVTFRCDPISEHNRLYWYRQTLGQGPEFLTYFQNEAQLEKSRLLSDRFSAERPKGSFSTLEIQRTEQGDSAMYLCASSLRLAGGNEQFFGPGTRLTVL.

V usage is TRBV11-2 and J usage is TRBJ2-1; no clear D. Germline CDR1 is SGHAT and CDR2 is FQNNGV. V was shortened by 5 bases and J by 4 bases, with 15 bases between the two germline ends. CDR3 length: 15 amino acids. For the CDR3, the DNA is TGTGCCAGCAGCGGCAACCCCGCAGGTTACAATGAGCAGTTCTTC. Its protein product is CASSGNPAGYNEQFF.

V and J are TRBV4-1 and TRBJ2-7, with 7 bases fitting TRBD1. V trimming: 4 bases; J trimming: 2 bases; junction bases outside the gene matches: 11. The germline CDR1 and CDR2 sequences are MGHRA and YSYEKL. The CDR3 length is 16 residues. The CDR3 here is CASSRLSGTETYEQYF. In nucleotides, the CDR3 is TGCGCCAGCAGCCGACTCTCCGGGACAGAGACCTACGAGCAGTACTTC.

This chain uses TRBV11-2 with TRBJ1-3; D not certain. V lost 5 bases and J 2 bases, leaving 4 bases between the germline ends. Per the germline V gene, CDR1 is SGHAT and CDR2 is FQNNGV. This CDR3 has 12 amino acids. The DNA for the CDR3 is TGTGCCAGCAGCCCCGCTGGAAACACCATATATTTT. This translates into CASSPAGNTIYF.

This clone was seen more than once but under ten times. J is TRBJ1-3 and V is TRBV5-1, with TRBD1 as a possible D gene (6 bases). The CDR3 covers 14 residues. Per the germline V gene, CDR1 is SGHRS and CDR2 is YFSETQ. V lost 0 bases and J lost 7, with 11 bases in between. CDR3 coding DNA: TGCGCCAGCAGCTTGGCCGGACAGAGGAACACCATATATTTT. Protein product: CASSLAGQRNTIYF.

The V gene is TRBV19, the J gene TRBJ2-7; maybe TRBD2 (6 bases). The CDR3 sequence is 14 residues long. In germline, CDR1 is LNHDA, CDR2 SQIVND (reference sequence). The ends were cut back, 3 bases at V and 0 bases at J, with 9 bases in the middle. For the CDR3, the DNA is TGTGCCAGTAGTATCGCGGGGAGCTCCTACGAGCAGTACTTC. It is translated as CASSIAGSSYEQYF.

About this clone itself: The germline gene is not matched at one end of the junction; a read error may be the cause. The chain recombines TRBV7-7 with TRBJ2-2; TRBD2 is a possible D gene (6 bases). From germline, CDR1 is SSHAT and CDR2 FNYEAQ (reference sequence). The CDR3 sequence is 15 residues long. The CDR3 DNA reads as TGTGCTAGCAGCCCCGCGGCGGGGTGGACCGGGGAGCTGTTTTTT. Its translation is CASSPAAGWTGELFF. The full variable domain, completed using reference TRBV7-7 and TRBJ2-2, is GAGVSQSPRYKVTKRGQDVTLRCDPISSHATLYWYQQALGQGPEFLTYFNYEAQPDKSGLPSDRFSAERPEGSISTLTIQRTEQRDSAMYRCASSPAAGWTGELFFGEGSRLTVL.

V gene TRBV10-1 combines with J gene TRBJ2-1; 9 bases align to TRBD2. Germline V gene sequence: CDR1 WNHNN, CDR2 SYGVQD (reference sequence). The CDR3 contains 15 residues. Unmatched junction bases numbered 4, after V lost 2 bases and J lost 5 bases. The CDR3 DNA reads as TGCGCCAGCAGTGAGCTGAGCGGGGGGCACAATGAGCAGTTCTTC. Translation: CASSELSGGHNEQFF.

V usage is TRBV7-9 and J usage is TRBJ2-7, with 8 bases lining up with TRBD1. V lost 2 bases and J lost 7; bases outside the gene matches: 4. Germline V gene lookup returns CDR1 SEHNR and CDR2 FQNEAQ (reference sequence). This CDR3 is built from 13 residues. The CDR3 nucleotides read TGTGCCAGCAGCTTACAGGGGGCGGGTGAGCAGTACTTC. This codes for CASSLQGAGEQYF.